These 10 T cell receptor beta chains came from one sample sequenced in a study of T cells in Graves' hyperthyroidism and ophthalmopathy. TCR beta CDR3 regions were amplified from RNA transcripts. Using the HTBI primer set, a first-round RT-PCR was run on the TCR CDR3. TCRdb analysed the multiplex PCR reads with MiXCR anew, one entry per CDR3 protein. Of about 46,000 distinct CDR3 sequences in the sample, approximately 49% were seen once. The sequenced sample was peripheral blood or thyroid tissue (not recorded which). The receptor source for this set is a woman aged 50 to 65 with Graves' hyperthyroidism.

The chain has TRBV20-1 and TRBJ2-5; 13 bases align to TRBD2. V lost 2 bases, J lost 5 bases, and 5 bases stayed unmatched. Germline V gene data show CDR1 as DFQATT and CDR2 as SNEGSKA (reference sequence). The CDR3 is 15 residues long. The CDR3 loop is CSARNGLAGAETQYF. CDR3 DNA: TGCAGTGCTAGAAACGGACTAGCGGGAGCTGAGACCCAGTACTTC.

As concerns this clonotype: A much more abundant neighbour one base away suggests this may be a read error. The chain links TRBV10-3 to TRBJ1-5, with a tentative D call TRBD1 (6 bases). Germline CDR1 reads ENHRY; CDR2 reads SYGVKD. The ends were cut back, 10 bases at V and 1 base at J, with 26 bases in the middle. The CDR3 covers 18 residues. In DNA, the CDR3 is TGTGCCAGCTGTTACTCGAGGGGGGGGGCGGGAAGCAATCAGCCCCAGCATTTT. Translated: CASCYSRGGAGSNQPQHF.

The chain couples TRBV28 to TRBJ2-5; tentative D call: TRBD2 (5 bases). Looked up from germline, CDR1 is MDHEN and CDR2 is SYDVKM. Trimming stripped 7 bases from V and 7 bases from J, with 22 bases between. There are 15 residues in the CDR3. The CDR3 nucleotides read TGTGCCAGCATCCCAAGAGCAGCTAGCAAAGGGACCCAGTACTTC. This codes for CASIPRAASKGTQYF.

This clonotype showed up many times. V gene TRBV20-1 combines with J gene TRBJ1-1, with TRBD1 matching 10 bases. The CDR3 spans 15 residues. V lost 0 bases to trimming and J lost 7 bases; unmatched junction nucleotides: 8. CDR1 DFQATT and CDR2 SNEGSKA come from the germline V gene (reference sequence). The CDR3 DNA is TGCAGTGCTAGAGACTGGGACAGGGGAGTTGGTGAAGCTTTCTTT. As protein: CSARDWDRGVGEAFF.

The chain combines TRBV5-4 with TRBJ1-5, with 8 positions matching TRBD1. The CDR3 extends over 14 amino acids. J gave up 5 bases and V 6 bases, and 7 bases lay outside the gene matches. CDR1 and CDR2 from the germline V gene are SGHNT and YYREEE (reference sequence). CDR3 sequence reads: CASTPTGAHQPQHF. The DNA of the CDR3 is TGTGCCAGCACACCGACAGGGGCCCATCAGCCCCAGCATTTT.

The chain has TRBV4-2 and TRBJ2-5, with 7 bases fitting TRBD1. The CDR3 length is 16 residues. Germline assignment: CDR1 LGHNA and CDR2 YNFKEQ. The trim removed 0 bases at V and 5 bases at J, leaving 9 bases unmatched. DNA for the CDR3: TGTGCCAGCAGCCAAGAGGAGAGAGGGGGCCGGGAGACCCAGTACTTC. Its translation: CASSQEERGGRETQYF.

Turning to this clonotype: An end of the junction does not agree with germline; a read error may underlie this. J is TRBJ2-2 and V is TRBV5-1, with 7 bases that match TRBD1. The CDR3 extends over 15 amino acids. CDR1 is SGHRS, CDR2 YFSETQ, per germline. CDR3 sequence: CASRLETGFTGELSF. The DNA for the CDR3 is TGCGCCAGCAGATTAGAGACAGGGTTCACCGGGGAGCTGTCTTTT.

This clonotype was seen repeatedly, ten times or more. The chain is built from TRBV28 and TRBJ1-6; no reliable D call. Germline assignment: CDR1 MDHEN and CDR2 SYDVKM. The CDR3 length is 15 residues. Trimming cost V 5 bases and J 9 bases, with 17 bases left between them. CDR3 sequence (DNA): TGTGCCAGCAGTGTGAGGGAAACTAAGGGTTCACCCCTCCACTTT. The encoded protein is CASSVRETKGSPLHF.

This clonotype was seen more than once but under ten times. J is TRBJ2-7 and V is TRBV7-9; TRBD1 is a possible D gene (5 bases). V gave up 5 bases and J gave up 0 bases, with 11 bases separating them. CDR1 is SEHNR, CDR2 FQNEAQ, per germline (reference sequence). The CDR3 is 14 residues long. The CDR3 sequence is CASSTGRLSYEQYF. CDR3 nucleotide sequence: TGTGCCAGCAGCACAGGAAGGCTCTCCTACGAGCAGTACTTC.

The sample holds many counts of this clonotype. The CDR3 region is CASSDLSGQGTTGELFF. In DNA, the CDR3 is TGCGCCAGCAGTGATCTATCGGGACAGGGTACCACCGGGGAGCTGTTTTTT. The chain is built from TRBV10-2 and TRBJ2-2; 9 bases line up with TRBD1. The CDR3 covers 17 residues. The V gene's germline CDR1 is WSHSY and CDR2 SAAADI. The junction had 9 bases not matched to a gene; V was cut back by 3 bases and J by 4 bases.